The clone carrying this T cell receptor beta chain appeared a few times. Its target is not known. The data were taken from a study of response to subunit inactivated influenza vaccine. TCRdb analysed the RT-PCR reads with MiXCR anew, one entry per CDR3 protein. The table lists some 800,000 distinct CDR3 sequences, 21% of them singletons. The study's findings and limits: The authors offered the suggestion that each seasonal influenza vaccination recruits few new T cells.

Trimming stripped 2 bases from V and 4 bases from J, with 14 bases between. The CDR3 contains 15 residues. Germline V gene lookup returns CDR1 SGHTA and CDR2 FQGTGA. The source is a man aged 50-59 years who received an inactivated influenza vaccine. This specimen consisted of PBMCs from blood, obtained 4 to 6 days after vaccination. The chain has TRBV7-3 and TRBJ1-1, with D maybe TRBD1 (5 bases). CDR3 region: CASSLGTGGGTEAFF. The DNA of the CDR3 is TGTGCCAGCAGCTTAGGGACGGGCGGGGGCACTGAAGCTTTCTTT.